A selection of T cell receptor beta chains follows, all from one sample in a study of spatial heterogeneity in lung cancer. Using its own MiXCR run on the 5' RACE reads, TCRdb lists one record per CDR3 protein. This sample carries about 80,000 distinct CDR3 sequences, approximately 20% of them seen once, and the ten largest clones take roughly 6.2%. The sample in question was PBMCs, obtained at surgery. Receptor source: a male donor with early-stage non-small cell lung cancer. Both conserved end residues are part of each CDR3. D genes are given only for firm matches. Not all rows give a size; the values are once, few, many and, for expanded clones, a class.

clone_size: few
d_call: TRBD1
cdr3_length: 16
v_call: TRBV28
j_call: TRBJ1-1
cdr3_nt: TGTGCCAGCAGTTTGGGGGCACAGGGGGATAATACTGAAGCTTTCTTT
cdr3_aa: CASSLGAQGDNTEAFF

clone_size: few
d_call: TRBD1
cdr3_length: 15
v_call: TRBV7-6
j_call: TRBJ2-1
cdr3_nt: TGTGCCAGCAGCTTAGCGAGGGGGCGTTACAATGAGCAGTTCTTC
cdr3_aa: CASSLARGRYNEQFF

clone_size: few
d_call: NA
cdr3_length: 17
v_call: TRBV28
j_call: TRBJ1-2
cdr3_nt: TGTGCCAGCAGACCCCCAAAACCGGGACCCCTGAGGGATGGCTACACCTTC
cdr3_aa: CASRPPKPGPLRDGYTF

clone_size: NA
d_call: NA
cdr3_length: 13
v_call: TRBV12-3/TRBV12-4
j_call: TRBJ2-3
cdr3_nt: TGTGCCAGCAGCACCCCAGTGGGAGATACGCAGTATTTT
cdr3_aa: CASSTPVGDTQYF

clone_size: few
d_call: NA
cdr3_length: 19
v_call: TRBV6-5
j_call: TRBJ1-1
cdr3_nt: TGTGCCAGCAGTTACCAACCATCTCCCAAGTGGGGTTCGGGCACTGAAGCTTTCTTT
cdr3_aa: CASSYQPSPKWGSGTEAFF

clone_size: NA
d_call: NA
cdr3_length: 16
v_call: TRBV21-1
j_call: TRBJ2-7
cdr3_nt: TGTGCCAGCAGCAAAAGGGGCTCTAGCGGGAGCGACGAGCAGTACTTC
cdr3_aa: CASSKRGSSGSDEQYF

clone_size: NA
d_call: NA
cdr3_length: 12
v_call: TRBV7-9
j_call: TRBJ1-4
cdr3_nt: TGTGCCAGCAGTGGAGGGGCGGAAAAACTGTTTTTT
cdr3_aa: CASSGGAEKLFF

clone_size: many
d_call: NA
cdr3_length: 14
v_call: TRBV28
j_call: TRBJ1-5
cdr3_nt: TGTGCCAGCAGACCCTCCCAGGGATATCAGCCCCAGCATTTT
cdr3_aa: CASRPSQGYQPQHF

clone_size: few
d_call: NA
cdr3_length: 13
v_call: TRBV30
j_call: TRBJ2-1
cdr3_nt: TGTGCCTGGAGACGGACGGACTACAATGAGCAGTTCTTC
cdr3_aa: CAWRRTDYNEQFF

clone_size: NA
d_call: NA
cdr3_length: 13
v_call: TRBV28
j_call: TRBJ2-7
cdr3_nt: TGTGCCAGCTCGTCCGGACAAGTCTACGAGCAGTACTTC
cdr3_aa: CASSSGQVYEQYF

clone_size: NA
d_call: NA
cdr3_length: 14
v_call: TRBV20-1
j_call: TRBJ2-3
cdr3_nt: TGCAGTGCTAAGGGTCGTTGGGGCACAGATACGCAGTATTTT
cdr3_aa: CSAKGRWGTDTQYF

clone_size: NA
d_call: NA
cdr3_length: 14
v_call: TRBV10-3
j_call: TRBJ2-7
cdr3_nt: TGTGCCATCAGTGATTCAGGGGGGACCTACGAGCAGTACTTC
cdr3_aa: CAISDSGGTYEQYF

clone_size: NA
d_call: TRBD1
cdr3_length: 15
v_call: TRBV6-5
j_call: TRBJ1-1
cdr3_nt: TGTGCCAGCAGTTACTCAACAACAGGGGACACTGAAGCTTTCTTT
cdr3_aa: CASSYSTTGDTEAFF

clone_size: NA
d_call: NA
cdr3_length: 15
v_call: TRBV29-1
j_call: TRBJ1-2
cdr3_nt: TGCAGCACCTACGGGGCAGGGGCGAGTAGCTATGGCTACACCTTC
cdr3_aa: CSTYGAGASSYGYTF

clone_size: few
d_call: TRBD1
cdr3_length: 15
v_call: TRBV11-2
j_call: TRBJ2-1
cdr3_nt: TGTGCCAGCAGCCCGAGACCCGGACAGGGCAATGAGCAGTTCTTC
cdr3_aa: CASSPRPGQGNEQFF

clone_size: few
d_call: NA
cdr3_length: 15
v_call: TRBV6-5
j_call: TRBJ1-5
cdr3_nt: TGTGCCAGCAGTTACTCGACGGGGCACAATCAGCCCCAGCATTTT
cdr3_aa: CASSYSTGHNQPQHF

clone_size: NA
d_call: TRBD2
cdr3_length: 15
v_call: TRBV30
j_call: TRBJ2-2
cdr3_nt: TGTGCCTGGAGGACCCGCGGGAGGGCCACCGGGGAGCTGTTTTTT
cdr3_aa: CAWRTRGRATGELFF

clone_size: NA
d_call: TRBD1
cdr3_length: 15
v_call: TRBV28
j_call: TRBJ1-5
cdr3_nt: TGTGCCAGCAGCTGGGGGACAGGCCCCAATCAGCCCCAGCATTTT
cdr3_aa: CASSWGTGPNQPQHF

clone_size: NA
d_call: TRBD2
cdr3_length: 16
v_call: TRBV12-3/TRBV12-4
j_call: TRBJ2-3
cdr3_nt: TGTGCCAGCAGTAAGACTAGCGGGGTTGGCACAGATACGCAGTATTTT
cdr3_aa: CASSKTSGVGTDTQYF

clone_size: NA
d_call: NA
cdr3_length: 15
v_call: TRBV25-1
j_call: TRBJ1-1
cdr3_nt: TGTGCCAGCAGTGAGGGTAAAACGGTCAACACTGAAGCTTTCTTT
cdr3_aa: CASSEGKTVNTEAFF

clone_size: NA
d_call: TRBD1
cdr3_length: 12
v_call: TRBV7-9
j_call: TRBJ1-1
cdr3_nt: TGTGCCAGCAGCAGGGACAGCATTGAAGCTTTCTTT
cdr3_aa: CASSRDSIEAFF

clone_size: few
d_call: NA
cdr3_length: 16
v_call: TRBV4-3
j_call: TRBJ2-3
cdr3_nt: TGCGCCAGCAGCCGCCTCCAGGGAGGCGATGGAGATACGCAGTATTTT
cdr3_aa: CASSRLQGGDGDTQYF

clone_size: NA
d_call: TRBD2
cdr3_length: 17
v_call: TRBV5-1
j_call: TRBJ2-3
cdr3_nt: TGCGCCAGCAGCTCTCTTACTAGCGGGGGGACCACAGATACGCAGTATTTT
cdr3_aa: CASSSLTSGGTTDTQYF

clone_size: few
d_call: NA
cdr3_length: 15
v_call: TRBV12-3/TRBV12-4
j_call: TRBJ1-5
cdr3_nt: TGTGCCAGCAGCCCCGGGGGACGGCGCAATCAGCCCCAGCATTTT
cdr3_aa: CASSPGGRRNQPQHF

clone_size: NA
d_call: NA
cdr3_length: 11
v_call: TRBV28
j_call: TRBJ2-7
cdr3_nt: TGTGCCAGCACCCTAGGGGTCGAGCAGTACTTC
cdr3_aa: CASTLGVEQYF

clone_size: few
d_call: NA
cdr3_length: 11
v_call: TRBV20-1
j_call: TRBJ2-7
cdr3_nt: TGCAGTGCGCAAGGGGGGTACGAGCAGTACTTC
cdr3_aa: CSAQGGYEQYF

clone_size: few
d_call: TRBD1
cdr3_length: 12
v_call: TRBV7-8
j_call: TRBJ1-1
cdr3_nt: TGTGCCAGCAGCTCCCCGGGACAGGAAGCTTTCTTT
cdr3_aa: CASSSPGQEAFF

clone_size: NA
d_call: TRBD1
cdr3_length: 14
v_call: TRBV12-3/TRBV12-4
j_call: TRBJ2-7
cdr3_nt: TGTGCCAGCGGGCTCGGGACAGGGACCTACGAGCAGTACTTC
cdr3_aa: CASGLGTGTYEQYF

clone_size: once
d_call: NA
cdr3_length: 15
v_call: TRBV20-1
j_call: TRBJ2-2
cdr3_nt: TGCAGTGCTCGCCGTTCAGGGGTAAACACCGGGGAGCTGTTTTTT
cdr3_aa: CSARRSGVNTGELFF

clone_size: few
d_call: NA
cdr3_length: 14
v_call: TRBV6-6
j_call: TRBJ2-5
cdr3_nt: TGTGCCAGCAGTTACTCTGGCAGCCAAGAGACCCAGTACTTC
cdr3_aa: CASSYSGSQETQYF

clone_size: medium-sized
d_call: TRBD2
cdr3_length: 15
v_call: TRBV4-1
j_call: TRBJ2-3
cdr3_nt: TGCGCCAGCAGCCAAGTTGTGCGGGGGACAGATACGCAGTATTTT
cdr3_aa: CASSQVVRGTDTQYF

clone_size: few
d_call: NA
cdr3_length: 15
v_call: TRBV5-1
j_call: TRBJ2-2
cdr3_nt: TGCGCCAGCAGCTTGGATCCCCTCGGTCCCGGGGAGCTGTTTTTT
cdr3_aa: CASSLDPLGPGELFF

clone_size: NA
d_call: NA
cdr3_length: 15
v_call: TRBV3-1
j_call: TRBJ2-3
cdr3_nt: TGTGCCAGCAGCACCCTCGGAGCGACCACAGATACGCAGTATTTT
cdr3_aa: CASSTLGATTDTQYF

clone_size: few
d_call: NA
cdr3_length: 14
v_call: TRBV6-2/TRBV6-3
j_call: TRBJ2-1
cdr3_nt: TGTGCCAGCAGTGGACAGTATACCTACAATGAGCAGTTCTTC
cdr3_aa: CASSGQYTYNEQFF

clone_size: many
d_call: NA
cdr3_length: 11
v_call: TRBV20-1
j_call: TRBJ2-7
cdr3_nt: TGCAGTGGACGGGAAACCTACGAGCAGTACTTC
cdr3_aa: CSGRETYEQYF

clone_size: NA
d_call: NA
cdr3_length: 15
v_call: TRBV7-2
j_call: TRBJ1-3
cdr3_nt: TGTGCCAGCAGCTCCCGGACAGTCTCTGGAAACACCATATATTTT
cdr3_aa: CASSSRTVSGNTIYF

clone_size: NA
d_call: NA
cdr3_length: 17
v_call: TRBV7-9
j_call: TRBJ1-6
cdr3_nt: TGTGCCAGCAGCTTAGCCGTAACAGGGTTAGGCAATTCACCCCTCCACTTT
cdr3_aa: CASSLAVTGLGNSPLHF

clone_size: NA
d_call: TRBD1
cdr3_length: 15
v_call: TRBV28
j_call: TRBJ2-7
cdr3_nt: TGTGCCAGCAGTAGCGGACAGGGTATCCCCTACGAGCAGTACTTC
cdr3_aa: CASSSGQGIPYEQYF

clone_size: NA
d_call: NA
cdr3_length: 15
v_call: TRBV7-2
j_call: TRBJ1-1
cdr3_nt: TGTGCCAGCAGCTTACGGGGCAGGGTAAACACTGAAGCTTTCTTT
cdr3_aa: CASSLRGRVNTEAFF

clone_size: NA
d_call: NA
cdr3_length: 14
v_call: TRBV9
j_call: TRBJ2-5
cdr3_nt: TGTGCCAGCAGCGTAGCAGGTTCTCGGGAGACCCAGTACTTC
cdr3_aa: CASSVAGSRETQYF

clone_size: NA
d_call: NA
cdr3_length: 10
v_call: TRBV20-1
j_call: TRBJ2-3
cdr3_nt: TGCAGTGCCAGGGGAGATACGCAGTATTTT
cdr3_aa: CSARGDTQYF

clone_size: many
d_call: NA
cdr3_length: 13
v_call: TRBV20-1
j_call: TRBJ2-3
cdr3_nt: TGCAGTGCTAGCCGGTCGGGCACAGATACGCAGTATTTT
cdr3_aa: CSASRSGTDTQYF

clone_size: NA
d_call: TRBD2
cdr3_length: 15
v_call: TRBV7-9
j_call: TRBJ2-1
cdr3_nt: TGTGCCAGCCCGACTAGCGGGAGGGCGGGCAATGAGCAGTTCTTC
cdr3_aa: CASPTSGRAGNEQFF

clone_size: NA
d_call: NA
cdr3_length: 17
v_call: TRBV19
j_call: TRBJ2-1
cdr3_nt: TGTGCCAGTAGTATTCCCTTACAGGACCTCTCCTACAATGAGCAGTTCTTC
cdr3_aa: CASSIPLQDLSYNEQFF

clone_size: many
d_call: TRBD2
cdr3_length: 15
v_call: TRBV27
j_call: TRBJ2-2
cdr3_nt: TGTGCCAGCAGTACCGTCCGCGGGGGAACCGGGGAGCTGTTTTTT
cdr3_aa: CASSTVRGGTGELFF

clone_size: few
d_call: TRBD2
cdr3_length: 15
v_call: TRBV5-1
j_call: TRBJ2-2
cdr3_nt: TGCGCCAGCAGCCCGCGGGGGACGGAGGGAAGGGAGCTGTTTTTT
cdr3_aa: CASSPRGTEGRELFF